Listed below are T cell receptor beta chains from one sample, sequenced in a study of technical replicates of blood from a handful of donors. TCRdb keeps only in-frame clones here, not all; method: immunoSEQ multiplex PCR. This table has some 57,000 clones, roughly 86% appearing once. Material: PBMCs. The receptors were sampled from a human donor in good health. Some clones in this sample may be carry-over from other donors' samples. Both conserved end residues are part of each CDR3. Each record gives: clone size, V gene, J gene, D gene, CDR3 DNA, CDR3 protein. The D gene is left open where the match is weak. Expanded clones get a size class; other rows say once, few or many, or leave the size out.

abundance: .; v_gene: TRBV7-2; j_gene: TRBJ2-3; d_gene: .; CDR3nt: TGTGCCAGCAGCTTAGGGGCGGGACAGACAGATACGCAGTATTTT; CDR3aa: CASSLGAGQTDTQYF
abundance: .; v_gene: TRBV6-5; j_gene: TRBJ2-5; d_gene: TRBD2; CDR3nt: TGTGCCAGCAGTTCCTTTCAGGCGGCGGGAGCAGAGACCCAGTACTTC; CDR3aa: CASSSFQAAGAETQYF
abundance: .; v_gene: TRBV15; j_gene: TRBJ2-7; d_gene: TRBD1; CDR3nt: TGTGCCACCAGCAGGGGGTCCGGGACAGGGGGCGAGCAGTACTTC; CDR3aa: CATSRGSGTGGEQYF
abundance: .; v_gene: TRBV11-2; j_gene: TRBJ2-7; d_gene: TRBD1; CDR3nt: TGTGCCAGCAGCTTGGACAGGGCCTACGAGCAGTACTTC; CDR3aa: CASSLDRAYEQYF
abundance: .; v_gene: TRBV19; j_gene: TRBJ1-2; d_gene: .; CDR3nt: TGTGCCAGTGAAGATGGAAGCGGCAGCCAGAACTATGGCTACACCTTC; CDR3aa: CASEDGSGSQNYGYTF
abundance: .; v_gene: TRBV2; j_gene: TRBJ2-1; d_gene: .; CDR3nt: TGTGCCAGCAGCGCATACCAGCGGGCTAGCAATGAGCAGTTCTTC; CDR3aa: CASSAYQRASNEQFF
abundance: .; v_gene: TRBV25-1; j_gene: TRBJ1-1; d_gene: .; CDR3nt: TGTGCCAGCACCAAGACAGGCCTTAACACTGAAGCTTTCTTT; CDR3aa: CASTKTGLNTEAFF
abundance: .; v_gene: TRBV7-2; j_gene: TRBJ2-7; d_gene: TRBD2; CDR3nt: TGTGCCAGCAGCTTACTAGCGGGCTACGAGCAGTACTTC; CDR3aa: CASSLLAGYEQYF
abundance: .; v_gene: TRBV9; j_gene: TRBJ1-2; d_gene: .; CDR3nt: TGTGCCAGCAGCGTAGAAACATCCTGGACTGCTAACTATGGCTACACCTTC; CDR3aa: CASSVETSWTANYGYTF
abundance: .; v_gene: TRBV4-1; j_gene: TRBJ2-2; d_gene: .; CDR3nt: TGCGCCAGCAGCCAAGAACTCTCGCGGTCCGGGGAGCTGTTTTTT; CDR3aa: CASSQELSRSGELFF
abundance: .; v_gene: TRBV6-1; j_gene: TRBJ2-3; d_gene: .; CDR3nt: TGTGCCAGCAGTCTTCAGGGGAGAGATACGCAGTATTTT; CDR3aa: CASSLQGRDTQYF
abundance: .; v_gene: TRBV9; j_gene: TRBJ2-1; d_gene: TRBD1; CDR3nt: TGTGCCAGCAGCGGTACACAGGGGGCCCCCTACAATGAGCAGTTCTTC; CDR3aa: CASSGTQGAPYNEQFF
abundance: .; v_gene: TRBV5-1; j_gene: TRBJ2-1; d_gene: TRBD2; CDR3nt: TGCGCCAGCAGCTTGGGAGGGCCTAGCGGGAACAATGAGCAGTTCTTC; CDR3aa: CASSLGGPSGNNEQFF
abundance: few; v_gene: TRBV15; j_gene: TRBJ2-7; d_gene: TRBD2; CDR3nt: TGTGCCACCAGCAGAGACCTCTCGGCTAGCGGGAGTTGGTACGAGCAGTACTTC; CDR3aa: CATSRDLSASGSWYEQYF
abundance: .; v_gene: TRBV27; j_gene: TRBJ2-1; d_gene: TRBD2; CDR3nt: TGTGCCAGCAGGCGACTAGCGGGAAACAATGAGCAGTTCTTC; CDR3aa: CASRRLAGNNEQFF
abundance: .; v_gene: TRBV4-1; j_gene: TRBJ1-2; d_gene: .; CDR3nt: TGCGCCAGTCAGGGGCAGGGGCTTGGCTACACCTTC; CDR3aa: CASQGQGLGYTF
abundance: .; v_gene: TRBV7-9; j_gene: TRBJ1-4; d_gene: TRBD1; CDR3nt: TGTGCCAGCAGCCCGAGTGGGACAGGGGGACCTAATGAAAAACTGTTTTTT; CDR3aa: CASSPSGTGGPNEKLFF
abundance: .; v_gene: TRBV4-2; j_gene: TRBJ2-3; d_gene: .; CDR3nt: TGTGCCAGCAGCCAAGATCTAATCGGGGGTAACACAGATACGCAGTATTTT; CDR3aa: CASSQDLIGGNTDTQYF
abundance: few; v_gene: TRBV5-4; j_gene: TRBJ2-5; d_gene: .; CDR3nt: TGTGCCAGCAGCCGGACGGGACTCATGGTATCGAAGACCCAGTACTTC; CDR3aa: CASSRTGLMVSKTQYF
abundance: .; v_gene: TRBV5-8; j_gene: TRBJ2-1; d_gene: TRBD2; CDR3nt: TGTGCCAGTGTACGTTGGACTAGCGGTAACAATGAGCAGTTCTTC; CDR3aa: CASVRWTSGNNEQFF
abundance: .; v_gene: TRBV18; j_gene: TRBJ1-1; d_gene: .; CDR3nt: TGTGCCAGCTCACAGACAGAGAACACTGAAGCTTTCTTT; CDR3aa: CASSQTENTEAFF
abundance: .; v_gene: TRBV18; j_gene: TRBJ2-4; d_gene: .; CDR3nt: TGTGCCAGCTCCCCCGGGGGGCGGGCCAACATTCAGTACTTC; CDR3aa: CASSPGGRANIQYF
abundance: .; v_gene: TRBV10-3; j_gene: TRBJ1-1; d_gene: .; CDR3nt: TGTGCCATCAGTGAGCGGCAGGGCAACACTGAAGCTTTCTTT; CDR3aa: CAISERQGNTEAFF
abundance: .; v_gene: TRBV5-4; j_gene: TRBJ1-4; d_gene: .; CDR3nt: TGTGCCAGCAGCCAAGGGGGAGCTAATGAAAAACTGTTTTTT; CDR3aa: CASSQGGANEKLFF
abundance: few; v_gene: TRBV15; j_gene: TRBJ2-1; d_gene: TRBD2; CDR3nt: TGTGCCACCAGCAGAGGGACTAGCGGGAGTACTGAGCAGTTCTTC; CDR3aa: CATSRGTSGSTEQFF
abundance: once; v_gene: TRBV28; j_gene: TRBJ1-1; d_gene: .; CDR3nt: TGTGCCAGCAGCGACTTCCGGGACACTGAAGCTTTCTTT; CDR3aa: CASSDFRDTEAFF
abundance: .; v_gene: TRBV2; j_gene: TRBJ2-1; d_gene: TRBD2; CDR3nt: TGTGCCAGCAGCCGGACTAGCGGGACTGCCTACAATGAGCAGTTCTTC; CDR3aa: CASSRTSGTAYNEQFF
abundance: .; v_gene: TRBV6-4; j_gene: TRBJ2-6; d_gene: .; CDR3nt: TGTGCCAGCAGTGCCTTGGCGGTGGCTGGGGCCAACGTCCTGACTTTC; CDR3aa: CASSALAVAGANVLTF
abundance: once; v_gene: TRBV5-1; j_gene: TRBJ2-2; d_gene: .; CDR3nt: TGCGCCAGCAGCTTGCCAGGGCCGAACACCGGGGAGCTGTTTTTT; CDR3aa: CASSLPGPNTGELFF
abundance: .; v_gene: TRBV5-1; j_gene: TRBJ1-2; d_gene: .; CDR3nt: TGCGCCAGCAGCTTGGTCAACGGTGGCTACACCTTC; CDR3aa: CASSLVNGGYTF
abundance: once; v_gene: TRBV11-2; j_gene: TRBJ2-7; d_gene: .; CDR3nt: TGTGCCAGCAGCTTTACCGGGACTTATGCCTACGAGCAGTACTTC; CDR3aa: CASSFTGTYAYEQYF
abundance: .; v_gene: TRBV4-2; j_gene: TRBJ2-2; d_gene: .; CDR3nt: TGTGCCAGCAGCCAAGCCTCATACGGGAACGGGGAGCTGTTTTTT; CDR3aa: CASSQASYGNGELFF
abundance: .; v_gene: TRBV5-4; j_gene: TRBJ2-5; d_gene: .; CDR3nt: TGTGCCAGCAGGGGGCCTCAAGAGACCCAGTACTTC; CDR3aa: CASRGPQETQYF
abundance: .; v_gene: TRBV7-9; j_gene: TRBJ1-1; d_gene: .; CDR3nt: TGTGCCAGCAGCATTGCCGGAGGGCTGGTCACTGAAGCTTTCTTT; CDR3aa: CASSIAGGLVTEAFF
abundance: .; v_gene: TRBV7-9; j_gene: TRBJ2-3; d_gene: .; CDR3nt: TGTGCCAGCAGCTTAAATAGCATTAGCACAGATACGCAGTATTTT; CDR3aa: CASSLNSISTDTQYF
abundance: .; v_gene: TRBV7-8; j_gene: TRBJ2-7; d_gene: TRBD1; CDR3nt: TGTGCCAGCAGCCAACCGGTCGGGCAGGGGGCTTTCCTCTCCTACGAGCAGTACTTC; CDR3aa: CASSQPVGQGAFLSYEQYF
abundance: .; v_gene: TRBV18; j_gene: TRBJ2-3; d_gene: .; CDR3nt: TGTGCCAGCTCACCACGGCCTCGGGAGCCCGGCACAGATACGCAGTATTTT; CDR3aa: CASSPRPREPGTDTQYF
abundance: once; v_gene: TRBV27; j_gene: TRBJ1-1; d_gene: .; CDR3nt: TGTGCCAGCGGCCTTTTGGGGGCGAACACTGAAGCTTTCTTT; CDR3aa: CASGLLGANTEAFF
abundance: once; v_gene: TRBV4-2; j_gene: TRBJ2-6; d_gene: TRBD2; CDR3nt: TGTGCCAGCAGCCAATCCGGACTAGCGGGCGCCTCTGGGGCCAACGTCCTGACTTTC; CDR3aa: CASSQSGLAGASGANVLTF
abundance: .; v_gene: TRBV4-2; j_gene: TRBJ1-1; d_gene: .; CDR3nt: TGTGCCAGCAGCCAAGAAAGGGGAGCTTTCTTT; CDR3aa: CASSQERGAFF
abundance: .; v_gene: TRBV29-1; j_gene: TRBJ2-7; d_gene: TRBD1; CDR3nt: TGCAGCGTAAAGACAGGGAGCTCCTACGAGCAGTACTTC; CDR3aa: CSVKTGSSYEQYF
abundance: large; v_gene: TRBV18; j_gene: TRBJ1-6; d_gene: TRBD1; CDR3nt: TGTGCCAGCTCACCCGACAGGGAGAGGAATTCACCCCTCCACTTT; CDR3aa: CASSPDRERNSPLHF
abundance: .; v_gene: TRBV27; j_gene: TRBJ1-5; d_gene: .; CDR3nt: TGTGCCAGCAGGAGGCACCACCTTAGCAATCAGCCCCAGCATTTT; CDR3aa: CASRRHHLSNQPQHF
abundance: .; v_gene: TRBV7-3; j_gene: TRBJ2-2; d_gene: .; CDR3nt: TGTGCCAGCAGCTTAGCGACACATAACACCGGGGAGCTGTTTTTT; CDR3aa: CASSLATHNTGELFF
abundance: .; v_gene: TRBV5-4; j_gene: TRBJ2-1; d_gene: TRBD2; CDR3nt: TGTGCCAGCAGCATCCCTAGCGGGAGGGGCAATGAGCAGTTCTTC; CDR3aa: CASSIPSGRGNEQFF
abundance: .; v_gene: TRBV10-3; j_gene: TRBJ2-3; d_gene: .; CDR3nt: TGTGCCACGAAGCTGGCAGATACGCAGTATTTT; CDR3aa: CATKLADTQYF
abundance: .; v_gene: TRBV23-1; j_gene: TRBJ2-7; d_gene: TRBD1; CDR3nt: TGCGCCAGCAGTCAACGACAGGGAAAGTCCTACGAGCAGTACTTC; CDR3aa: CASSQRQGKSYEQYF
abundance: .; v_gene: TRBV5-4; j_gene: TRBJ2-7; d_gene: .; CDR3nt: TGTGCCAGCAGCCGGGGCTACGAGCAGTACTTC; CDR3aa: CASSRGYEQYF
abundance: .; v_gene: TRBV7-6; j_gene: TRBJ2-7; d_gene: .; CDR3nt: TGTGCCAGCAGCTCTGGGCCGTTATCCTACGAGCAGTACTTC; CDR3aa: CASSSGPLSYEQYF
abundance: once; v_gene: TRBV11-2; j_gene: TRBJ2-1; d_gene: TRBD2; CDR3nt: TGTGCCAGCAGCTTACAACAGGGACTAGCTGGGGAGCAGTTCTTC; CDR3aa: CASSLQQGLAGEQFF
abundance: .; v_gene: TRBV7-7; j_gene: TRBJ2-5; d_gene: .; CDR3nt: TGTGCCAGCAGGAGGTCGGGGGAAGAGACCCAGTACTTC; CDR3aa: CASRRSGEETQYF
abundance: .; v_gene: TRBV27; j_gene: TRBJ2-1; d_gene: TRBD2; CDR3nt: TGTGCCAGCTCGAGACTAGCGGGAAATGAGCAGTTCTTC; CDR3aa: CASSRLAGNEQFF
abundance: once; v_gene: TRBV13; j_gene: TRBJ2-7; d_gene: .; CDR3nt: TGTGCCAGCAGCCCCCGGGGGCGGGGGACTTCCTCCAACGAGCAGTACTTC; CDR3aa: CASSPRGRGTSSNEQYF
abundance: .; v_gene: TRBV13; j_gene: TRBJ2-7; d_gene: TRBD2; CDR3nt: TGTGCCAGCAGCGAAGCGACTAGCGGGAGCTCCTACGAGCAGTACTTC; CDR3aa: CASSEATSGSSYEQYF
abundance: .; v_gene: TRBV11-3; j_gene: TRBJ2-6; d_gene: TRBD1; CDR3nt: TGTGCCAGCAGCTTCGGACAGGGGGCGCCCGGGGCCAACGTCCTGACTTTC; CDR3aa: CASSFGQGAPGANVLTF
abundance: .; v_gene: TRBV4-1; j_gene: TRBJ2-1; d_gene: .; CDR3nt: TGCGCCAGCAGCCAAGATCCAGCTAGCCGAGGTAGGGTCAATGAGCAGTTCTTC; CDR3aa: CASSQDPASRGRVNEQFF
abundance: .; v_gene: TRBV6-4; j_gene: TRBJ1-2; d_gene: .; CDR3nt: TGTGCCAGCACCGGAACGGGGGGGCTACACTATGGCTACACCTTC; CDR3aa: CASTGTGGLHYGYTF
abundance: once; v_gene: TRBV7-9; j_gene: TRBJ1-1; d_gene: .; CDR3nt: TGTGCCAGCAGCCCAGAGGTAAGGAGGGAGAACACTGAAGCTTTCTTT; CDR3aa: CASSPEVRRENTEAFF
abundance: .; v_gene: TRBV5-6; j_gene: TRBJ1-5; d_gene: .; CDR3nt: TGTGCCAGCAGCTTGGGGACAGTCAATCAGCCCCAGCATTTT; CDR3aa: CASSLGTVNQPQHF
abundance: .; v_gene: TRBV30; j_gene: TRBJ1-1; d_gene: .; CDR3nt: TGTGCCTGGACCCGGGAGCTCCGTTTTGAAGCTTTCTTT; CDR3aa: CAWTRELRFEAFF